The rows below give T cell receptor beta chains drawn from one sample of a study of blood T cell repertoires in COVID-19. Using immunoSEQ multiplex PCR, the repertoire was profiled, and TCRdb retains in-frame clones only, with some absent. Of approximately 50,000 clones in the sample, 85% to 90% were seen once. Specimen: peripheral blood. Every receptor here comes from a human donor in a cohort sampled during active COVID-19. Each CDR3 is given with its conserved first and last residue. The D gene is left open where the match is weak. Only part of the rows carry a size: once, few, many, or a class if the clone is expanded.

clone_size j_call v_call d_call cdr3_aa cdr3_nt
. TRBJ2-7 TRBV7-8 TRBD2 CASSPGTSGYYEQYF TGTGCCAGCAGCCCCGGGACTAGCGGATACTACGAGCAGTACTTC
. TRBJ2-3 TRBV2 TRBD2 CASSPLTSRSGTQYF TGTGCCAGCAGTCCCTTGACTAGCAGGAGTGGTACGCAGTATTTT
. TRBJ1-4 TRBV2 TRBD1 CASSRGQTNEKLFF TGTGCCAGCAGCAGGGGGCAGACTAATGAAAAACTGTTTTTT
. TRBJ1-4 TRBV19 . CASSMSATNEKLFF TGTGCCAGTAGTATGAGTGCAACTAATGAAAAACTGTTTTTT
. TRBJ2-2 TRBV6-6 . CASSYKRAGTGELFF TGTGCCAGCAGTTATAAGCGGGCGGGCACCGGGGAGCTGTTTTTT
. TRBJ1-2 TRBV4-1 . CASSLYQSGNPNYGYTF TGCGCCAGCAGCCTCTATCAGAGCGGTAATCCTAACTATGGCTACACCTTC
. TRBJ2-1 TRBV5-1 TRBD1 CASSLGWDRGHKKSNEQFF TGCGCCAGCAGCTTGGGATGGGACAGGGGGCACAAAAAGTCGAATGAGCAGTTCTTC
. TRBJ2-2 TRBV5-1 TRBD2 CASSLDVAGVYGGELFF TGCGCCAGCAGCTTGGATGTCGCGGGAGTTTATGGCGGGGAGCTGTTTTTT
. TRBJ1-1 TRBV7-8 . CASSSFRGSLTEAFF TGTGCCAGCAGCTCTTTCCGGGGTTCCCTCACTGAAGCTTTCTTT
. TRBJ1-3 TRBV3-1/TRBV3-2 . CASSPSGSRERNTIYF TGTGCCAGCAGCCCTTCAGGGTCGCGGGAAAGAAACACCATATATTTT
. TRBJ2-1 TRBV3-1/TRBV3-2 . CASSQDRSGYPYNEQFF TGTGCCAGCAGCCAAGATAGGAGCGGATACCCTTACAATGAGCAGTTCTTC
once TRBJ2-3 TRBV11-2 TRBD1 CASSKTSGTGASTDTQYF TGTGCCAGCAGCAAAACCTCCGGGACAGGGGCCTCCACAGATACGCAGTATTTT
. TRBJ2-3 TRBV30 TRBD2 CAWSEWAGEEDTQYF TGTGCCTGGAGTGAGTGGGCGGGAGAGGAAGATACGCAGTATTTT
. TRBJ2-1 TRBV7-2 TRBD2 CASSLGLALVNEQFF TGTGCCAGCAGCCTGGGACTAGCGTTAGTCAATGAGCAGTTCTTC
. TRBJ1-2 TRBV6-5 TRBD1 CASSSPDRGLGYTF TGTGCCAGCAGTTCCCCAGACAGGGGGCTCGGCTACACCTTC
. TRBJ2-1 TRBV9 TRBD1 CASSVAYRGREQFF TGTGCCAGCAGCGTAGCTTACAGGGGGCGTGAGCAGTTCTTC
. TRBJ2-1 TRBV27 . CASSLSPYEQFF TGTGCCAGCAGTTTATCCCCATATGAGCAGTTCTTC
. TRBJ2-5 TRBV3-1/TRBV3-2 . CASSQSLGKETQYF TGTGCCAGCAGCCAAAGCCTAGGCAAGGAGACCCAGTACTTC
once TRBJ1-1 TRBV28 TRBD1 CASSQGQGRTEAFF TGTGCCAGCAGTCAGGGACAGGGACGGACTGAAGCTTTCTTT
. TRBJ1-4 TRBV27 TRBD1 CASRTGGGEKLFF TGTGCCAGCAGGACAGGGGGTGGCGAAAAACTGTTTTTT
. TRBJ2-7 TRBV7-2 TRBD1 CASSFSGQAIEQYF TGTGCCAGCAGCTTCTCCGGACAGGCCATCGAGCAGTACTTC
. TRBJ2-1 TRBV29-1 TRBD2 CSTRWGLADNEQFF TGCAGCACGCGGTGGGGACTAGCGGACAATGAGCAGTTCTTC
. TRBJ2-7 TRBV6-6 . CATWTPSSYEQYF TGTGCCACCTGGACTCCCAGCTCCTACGAGCAGTACTTC
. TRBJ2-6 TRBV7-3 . CASSSSGSGANVLTF TGTGCCAGCAGCTCTTCCGGCTCTGGGGCCAACGTCCTGACTTTC
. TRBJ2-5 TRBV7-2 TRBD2 CASRPALAEAETQYF TGTGCCAGCAGGCCTGCACTAGCGGAGGCGGAGACCCAGTACTTC
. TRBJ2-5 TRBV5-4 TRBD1 CASSFVKTGEETQYF TGTGCCAGCAGCTTTGTAAAGACAGGGGAAGAGACCCAGTACTTC
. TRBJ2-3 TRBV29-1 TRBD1 CSVGTGQGWDTQYF TGCAGCGTTGGGACGGGACAGGGGTGGGATACGCAGTATTTT
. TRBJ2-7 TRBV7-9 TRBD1 CASSLAETGGYEQYF TGTGCCAGCAGCTTAGCGGAGACAGGGGGCTACGAGCAGTACTTC
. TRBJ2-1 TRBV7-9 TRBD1 CASSLTGYNEQFF TGTGCCAGCAGCTTGACAGGGTACAATGAGCAGTTCTTC
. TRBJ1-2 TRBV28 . CASSFGGTNYGYTF TGTGCCAGCAGTTTCGGGGGAACTAACTATGGCTACACCTTC